This T cell receptor (beta chain) was documented in a study of OX40 agonist ivuxolimab in advanced cancers. Whole-study context: Ivuxolimab, an agonistic anti-OX40 (CD134) antibody, was given to patients. Three dose-escalation patients had partial responses: one with hepatocellular carcinoma and two with cutaneous melanoma. Patients in dose escalation had liver, melanoma, kidney or head and neck cancers.

Produced via immunoSEQ multiplex PCR; TCRdb's table is partial and in-frame only. The table has approximately 89,000 clones, over 75% seen once. Of note for this clone: Antigen unknown.

Study conclusions and caveats: Expansion of clones was among the lowest in partial responders at 0.1-3.0 mg/kg.

This clonotype originated in an adult with an advanced solid tumor such as melanoma, head and neck, liver or kidney cancer. This specimen consisted of CD4+ or CD8+ T cells sorted from blood, obtained in a trial of the OX40 agonist ivuxolimab.

The CDR3 sequence: CASSDRGRGTGKTQYF. The DNA for the CDR3 is TGTGCCAGCAGTGACCGTGGGAGGGGAACAGGGAAGACCCAGTACTTC. The V call is TRBV2, the J call TRBJ2-5; perhaps TRBD2 as D (7 bases). The germline gives CDR1 SNHLY, CDR2 FYNNEI. The CDR3 covers 16 residues. V shed 3 bases and J shed 6 bases, with 20 bases lying between them.